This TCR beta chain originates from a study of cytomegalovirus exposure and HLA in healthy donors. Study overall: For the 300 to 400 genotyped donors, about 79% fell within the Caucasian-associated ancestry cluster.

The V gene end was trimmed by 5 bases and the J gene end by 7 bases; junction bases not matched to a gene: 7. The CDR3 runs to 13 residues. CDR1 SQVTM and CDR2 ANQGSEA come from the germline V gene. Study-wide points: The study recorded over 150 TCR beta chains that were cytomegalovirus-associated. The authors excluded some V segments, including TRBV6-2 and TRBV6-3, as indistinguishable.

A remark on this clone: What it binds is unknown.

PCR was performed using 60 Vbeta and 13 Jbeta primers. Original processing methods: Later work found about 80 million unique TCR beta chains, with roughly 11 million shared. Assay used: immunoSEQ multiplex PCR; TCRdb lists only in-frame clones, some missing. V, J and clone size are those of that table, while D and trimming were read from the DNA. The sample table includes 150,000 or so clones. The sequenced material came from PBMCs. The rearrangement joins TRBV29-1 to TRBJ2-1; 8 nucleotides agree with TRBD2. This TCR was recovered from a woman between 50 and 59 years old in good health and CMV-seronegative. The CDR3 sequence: CSVLLAGPNEQFF. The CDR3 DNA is TGCAGCGTTCTTCTAGCGGGCCCTAATGAGCAGTTCTTC.